The present T cell receptor (beta chain) was sequenced within a study of blood T cell repertoires in COVID-19. Study-level information: From T cells, B-cell-depleted T cells, or PBMCs came the material, which was cDNA or gDNA.

This CDR3 is built from 14 residues. Per germline, CDR1 LNHDA and CDR2 SQIVND (reference sequence). Trimming took 8 bases from V and 0 from J, leaving 13 bases between them. Generated by immunoSEQ multiplex PCR, the TCRdb table keeps only in-frame clones and is missing some. Of under 300,000 clones listed, 89% were seen once; the top ten hold approximately 1.5%. The study drew participants aged about 18 to 90 years from about two dozen US areas. Each recovered donor of Cohort 3 presented with two negative PCRs, clearance, or symptom resolution. The sequenced sample was PBMCs or T cells enriched from blood (not recorded which). The chain recombines TRBV19 with TRBJ1-1, with D possibly matching TRBD1 (5 bases). The source of this sequence is a woman in her forties who had recovered from COVID-19. The CDR3 DNA follows: TGTGCCAGTGCGGGGGGTTCCATGAACACTGAAGCTTTCTTT. It translates to CASAGGSMNTEAFF.